These T cell receptor beta chains were read from a single sample in a study of cytomegalovirus exposure and HLA in healthy donors. Assay used: immunoSEQ multiplex PCR; TCRdb lists only in-frame clones, some missing. The table shows about 210,000 clones, with about 75% occurring only once. The source material was PBMCs. These receptors came from a male donor in good health and CMV-seronegative. CDR3s include the opening cysteine and the closing phenylalanine or tryptophan. Each record gives: D gene, clone size, V gene, J gene, CDR3 DNA, CDR3 protein. D genes are given only for firm matches. Where a row states a size, it is once, few, many or the class of an expanded clone; other rows omit it.

d_gene: NA; abundance: NA; v_gene: TRBV28; j_gene: TRBJ1-2; CDR3nt: TGTGCCAGCAGTTTATACCACAGTAACTATGGCTACACCTTC; CDR3aa: CASSLYHSNYGYTF
d_gene: NA; abundance: NA; v_gene: TRBV27; j_gene: TRBJ1-3; CDR3nt: TGTGCCAGCAGTTTCGGTGGTTCTGGAAACACCATATATTTT; CDR3aa: CASSFGGSGNTIYF
d_gene: NA; abundance: NA; v_gene: TRBV4-3; j_gene: TRBJ2-2; CDR3nt: TGCGCCAGCAGCCAAGCCCCCACTCGGGGATCCGGGGAGCTGTTTTTT; CDR3aa: CASSQAPTRGSGELFF
d_gene: TRBD1; abundance: NA; v_gene: TRBV6-5; j_gene: TRBJ1-2; CDR3nt: TGTGCCAGCAGTCCACGGACAGGGATCTTCTATGGCTACACCTTC; CDR3aa: CASSPRTGIFYGYTF
d_gene: NA; abundance: NA; v_gene: TRBV5-1; j_gene: TRBJ2-2; CDR3nt: TGCGCCAGCCGAATAGTTACGAACACCGGGGAGCTGTTTTTT; CDR3aa: CASRIVTNTGELFF
d_gene: TRBD2; abundance: NA; v_gene: TRBV18; j_gene: TRBJ2-3; CDR3nt: TGTGCCAGCTCACTACCGGGACTAGCGGGAAATACGCAGTATTTT; CDR3aa: CASSLPGLAGNTQYF
d_gene: NA; abundance: NA; v_gene: TRBV7-9; j_gene: TRBJ2-1; CDR3nt: TGTTCCAGCAGCTTAGCGTCCGGGGTGGGAGAGCAGTTCTTC; CDR3aa: CSSSLASGVGEQFF
d_gene: NA; abundance: NA; v_gene: TRBV4-2; j_gene: TRBJ1-1; CDR3nt: TGTGCCAGCAGCCAAGACCCTACGGGGAACACTGAAGCTTTCTTT; CDR3aa: CASSQDPTGNTEAFF
d_gene: NA; abundance: NA; v_gene: TRBV6-1; j_gene: TRBJ1-5; CDR3nt: TGTGCCAGCAGCCTTATTACTGTTAGCAATCAGCCCCAGCATTTT; CDR3aa: CASSLITVSNQPQHF
d_gene: NA; abundance: NA; v_gene: TRBV15; j_gene: TRBJ1-1; CDR3nt: TGTGCCACCAGCAGAGATCCAGGCAGTAGTCAAGCTTTCTTT; CDR3aa: CATSRDPGSSQAFF
d_gene: NA; abundance: once; v_gene: TRBV7-9; j_gene: TRBJ2-7; CDR3nt: TGTGCCAGCAGCATCCTTAGCTCCTACGAGCAGTACTTC; CDR3aa: CASSILSSYEQYF